This T cell receptor beta chain was recorded in a study of blood T cell repertoires in COVID-19. Study summary: Sources were T cells, B-cell-depleted T cells, or PBMCs; the material itself was cDNA or gDNA.

The germline V gene encodes CDR1 LNHNV and CDR2 YYDKDF (reference sequence). The CDR3 is made up of 12 amino acids. V lost 0 bases to trimming and J lost 11 bases, with 10 bases between them. Authors' methods: Researchers report that nucleated cell counts were estimated from reference gene primer amplification. The method was immunoSEQ multiplex PCR; TCRdb's version includes in-frame clones alone and lacks a portion of them. V, J and clone size are those of that table, while D and trimming were read from the DNA. The sample lists 190,000 or so clones; more than 70% were seen once. The receptor was derived from a woman younger than 45 with acute or convalescent COVID-19. The chain employs TRBV15 and TRBJ1-1; the D gene is possibly TRBD1 (5 bases). Sequencing was carried out using peripheral blood. CDR3: CATSRDIGVAFF. CDR3 coding DNA: TGTGCCACCAGCAGAGATATAGGGGTTGCTTTCTTT.